These T cell receptor beta chains were read from a single sample in a study of cytomegalovirus exposure and HLA in healthy donors. Assay: immunoSEQ multiplex PCR; the TCRdb copy retains only in-frame clones and omits some. In total, the table holds 85,000 to 90,000 clones. Sequencing was done on a sample of PBMCs. All receptors derive from a man between 50 and 59 years old in good health and CMV-seropositive. CDR3s include the opening cysteine and the closing phenylalanine or tryptophan.

CDR3 protein | V gene
CSVRGTSNTGELFF | TRBV29-1
CAAGRNEQFF | TRBV4-1
CASSITGNHEQYF | TRBV19
CASSPGGSMNEQFF | TRBV7-7
CAISVSLYNEQFF | TRBV10-3
CATSRGTSGSTDTQYF | TRBV15
CASSLAGTWEKLFF | TRBV7-2
CAWSVGLVSNQPQHF | TRBV30
CASSSADTQYF | TRBV11-2
CASSRRQGGDYGYTF | TRBV7-2
CASSMSSGRWDEQFF | TRBV19
CASSGGFRLNTEAFF | TRBV6-1
CASSPAGQEYGYTF | TRBV18
CASSLGRGPYGYTF | TRBV5-1
CASSLAGGDTQYF | TRBV6-6
CASSFRRGGPGYTF | TRBV7-8
CASSQAGTENTEAFF | TRBV4-3
CASNVSPTTGELFF | TRBV6-5
CASSISGTVNTEAFF | TRBV19
CASGAGTSSFF | TRBV14
CASSTEVAGYNEQFF | TRBV7-2
CASSKGGQPWEQFF | TRBV21-1
CASSQNPSIAGELFF | TRBV4-1
CASSLGTSGRNEQFF | TRBV25-1
CASMNGLAGLDEQFF | TRBV2
CASSPSTGLNTEAFF | TRBV4-2
CASSSPLQSYGYTF | TRBV7-2
CASSQAPSIATNEKLFF | TRBV4-3
CAIRTGEGYTF | TRBV19
CASSQVPQVNEKLFF | TRBV4-2
CASSPNRGTGELFF | TRBV18
CASSQGGTNYGYTF | TRBV4-1
CASADPVEKLFF | TRBV19
CASSQYPRDLNTEAFF | TRBV27
CASSKTSGETQYF | TRBV18
CASSLIAPPGRNTEAFF | TRBV5-6
CSGRTVMNTEAFF | TRBV29-1
CASTMDRSGYGYTF | TRBV6-1
CASSLWGQGPSNQPQHF | TRBV2
CASSLAPGQGEKLFF | TRBV5-6
CASSLTWGSNQPQHF | TRBV5-1
CASSLGMGDREQFF | TRBV5-1
CASSPQISDTQYF | TRBV7-2
CAISGQGTYEQYF | TRBV10-3
CASSVGDIQYF | TRBV2
CASAEPVRSGRPRDEQFF | TRBV7-2
CASSETSSDNEQFF | TRBV25-1